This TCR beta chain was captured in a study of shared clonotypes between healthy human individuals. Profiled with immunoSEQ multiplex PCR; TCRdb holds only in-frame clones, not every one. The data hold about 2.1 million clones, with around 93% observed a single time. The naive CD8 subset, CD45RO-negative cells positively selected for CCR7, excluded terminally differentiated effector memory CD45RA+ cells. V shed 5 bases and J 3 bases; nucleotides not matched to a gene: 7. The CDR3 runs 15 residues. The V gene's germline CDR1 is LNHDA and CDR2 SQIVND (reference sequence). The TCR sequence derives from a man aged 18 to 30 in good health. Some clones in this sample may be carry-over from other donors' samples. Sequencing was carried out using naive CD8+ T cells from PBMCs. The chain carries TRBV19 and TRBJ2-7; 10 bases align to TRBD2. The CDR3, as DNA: TGTGCCAGTAGTTCATGGACTAGCGGACACTACGAGCAGTACTTC. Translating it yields CASSSWTSGHYEQYF.